This T cell receptor (beta chain) was observed in a study of blood T cell repertoires in COVID-19 (dated by TCRdb to about 2020). Concerning the study at large: Samples covering the acute and convalescent phases of COVID-19 were provided by collaborators in the United States, Italy and Spain. The material from the prospective study consisted of cDNA or gDNA derived from T cells, B-cell-depleted T cells, or PBMCs. The dataset comprised deeply sampled blood TCRbeta repertoires from subjects exposed to, actively infected with, or recovered from COVID-19. A freely available public database, intended as a resource for researchers studying the immune response to SARS-CoV-2, is where the repertoires were released. The samples were drawn from the first 160 participants of the ongoing ImmuneRACE study and from 950 to 1,500 subjects provided by 6 global collaborators. Nearly every sample came with metadata listing a de-identified subject ID, COVID-19 status, age in years and sex. Where available, HLA class I and class II types were taken from metadata supplied by the sample provider and were not determined by assay-based typing.

As regards this clone: Its antigen is currently not known. No much larger clone exists at a distance of one base, and base qualities are not known.

Summary of the overall study and its limitations: Clinical and demographic metadata were provided uncurated, with the amount varying by source and participant.

The immunoSEQ Assay, a bias-controlled multiplex PCR, was used to amplify TCRbeta CDR3 regions from genomic DNA. The study's processing was this. The number of nucleated cells in each sample was estimated by amplification of reference gene primers within the assay. To quantify the absolute abundance of each unique TCRbeta CDR3 rearrangement, sequence reads were collapsed and filtered. Productive Simpson clonality was computed per sample as the square root of Simpson's diversity index over productive rearrangements. What TCRdb holds here is the immuneACCESS table cut down to in-frame rearrangements. Part of the clones is not present; checked against another copy, under half of the missing clones reflect an unresolved V gene, and the others are unexplained. That table furnishes V, J and clone size, whereas the DNA furnished D and trimming. Counted in this sample were tens of thousands of clones; 75% to 90% of them appeared once. The top ten clones comprise roughly 15% of the sample.

Collaborating institutions collected whole blood in K2EDTA tubes following their own protocols. Collaborator samples were shipped for TCRbeta analysis as frozen whole blood, isolated PBMCs, or DNA extracted from either sample type. Measured from the cysteine to the phenylalanine, the CDR3 is 13 residues long. The sequence is cut down to CDR3 DNA, 39 bases in frame from base 1. Reading the germline V gene gives CDR1 MDHEN and CDR2 SYDVKM. Deletion took 6 bases off V and 0 bases off J, with a span of 8 bases between the germline ends. This clonotype was obtained from a woman over 75 with active or convalescent COVID-19. The rearrangement joined TRBV28 to TRBJ1-2; possibly the D gene is TRBD1, per 5 matching bases. The sequenced sample was peripheral blood. The DNA sequence is given as TGTGCCAGCAGGACAGTAGCTAACTATGGCTACACCTTC. Its translation reads: CASRTVANYGYTF.